This is a list of T cell receptor beta chains from one sample in a study of blood T cell repertoires in COVID-19. Sequenced by immunoSEQ multiplex PCR; TCRdb stores in-frame clones only, minus some. The table has approximately 240,000 clones, around 89% seen once; the top ten hold about 3%. Sequenced material: PBMCs or T cells enriched from blood (not recorded which). These receptors came from a woman between 18 and 29 years old in a cohort exposed to, infected with or recovered from COVID-19 (not recorded which). Each CDR3 is given with its conserved first and last residue. D genes are given only for firm matches. Rows may omit the clone size; those that give it use once, few, many or a size class.

d_gene: -
j_gene: TRBJ1-3
abundance: -
len: 17
v_gene: TRBV10-3
CDR3aa: CAISAGGGATLGNTIYF
CDR3nt: TGTGCCATCAGTGCCGGCGGGGGGGCGACTTTGGGAAACACCATATATTTT

d_gene: -
j_gene: TRBJ1-2
abundance: few
len: 14
v_gene: TRBV2
CDR3aa: CASSEAARNYGYTF
CDR3nt: TGTGCCAGCAGTGAAGCAGCGCGTAACTATGGCTACACCTTC

d_gene: TRBD1
j_gene: TRBJ1-5
abundance: -
len: 13
v_gene: TRBV4-2
CDR3aa: CASSRDRDQPQHF
CDR3nt: TGTGCCAGCAGCCGGGACAGGGATCAGCCCCAGCATTTT

d_gene: -
j_gene: TRBJ2-7
abundance: -
len: 14
v_gene: TRBV5-5
CDR3aa: CASSLAARDYEQYF
CDR3nt: TGTGCCAGCAGCTTGGCGGCCAGGGACTACGAGCAGTACTTC

d_gene: -
j_gene: TRBJ1-3
abundance: -
len: 17
v_gene: TRBV18
CDR3aa: CASSPNAGALHPTPIYF
CDR3nt: TGTGCCAGCTCTCCGAACGCGGGGGCTCTTCACCCAACCCCCATATATTTT

d_gene: -
j_gene: TRBJ2-2
abundance: -
len: 15
v_gene: TRBV7-8
CDR3aa: CASSLRIQTGGELFF
CDR3nt: TGTGCCAGCAGCTTAAGGATCCAGACAGGCGGGGAGCTGTTTTTT

d_gene: TRBD1
j_gene: TRBJ2-3
abundance: -
len: 15
v_gene: TRBV7-8
CDR3aa: CASSPGTVSTDTQYF
CDR3nt: TGTGCCAGCAGCCCCGGGACAGTCAGCACAGATACGCAGTATTTT

d_gene: TRBD2
j_gene: TRBJ2-1
abundance: -
len: 15
v_gene: TRBV6-5
CDR3aa: CASSYGLAGYNEQFF
CDR3nt: TGTGCCAGCAGTTATGGACTAGCGGGATACAATGAGCAGTTCTTC

d_gene: TRBD2
j_gene: TRBJ2-7
abundance: -
len: 15
v_gene: TRBV5-1
CDR3aa: CASSQRGTGLREQYF
CDR3nt: TGCGCCAGCAGCCAGCGGGGGACTGGGCTTAGGGAGCAGTACTTC

d_gene: -
j_gene: TRBJ1-4
abundance: once
len: 16
v_gene: TRBV7-9
CDR3aa: CASSLAPGEDNEKLFF
CDR3nt: TGTGCCAGCAGCTTAGCGCCCGGGGAGGATAATGAAAAACTGTTTTTT

d_gene: -
j_gene: TRBJ1-6
abundance: -
len: 17
v_gene: TRBV2
CDR3aa: CASSEPAESSYNSPLHF
CDR3nt: TGTGCCAGCAGTGAACCGGCGGAAAGCTCCTATAATTCACCCCTCCACTTT

d_gene: -
j_gene: TRBJ2-1
abundance: -
len: 15
v_gene: TRBV5-8
CDR3aa: CATSLQGLSYNEQFF
CDR3nt: TGTGCCACCTCCCTACAGGGCCTCTCCTACAATGAGCAGTTCTTC

d_gene: TRBD2
j_gene: TRBJ2-7
abundance: once
len: 14
v_gene: TRBV19
CDR3aa: CASSIAGTSNEQYF
CDR3nt: TGTGCCAGTAGTATAGCCGGGACTAGTAACGAGCAGTACTTC

d_gene: -
j_gene: TRBJ2-2
abundance: many
len: 13
v_gene: TRBV11-2
CDR3aa: CASSPSVFGELFF
CDR3nt: TGTGCCAGCAGCCCCTCGGTCTTCGGGGAGCTGTTTTTT

d_gene: TRBD1
j_gene: TRBJ2-3
abundance: -
len: 14
v_gene: TRBV2
CDR3aa: CASRGTGEADTQYF
CDR3nt: TGTGCCAGCAGGGGGACAGGGGAAGCGGATACGCAGTATTTT

d_gene: TRBD2
j_gene: TRBJ2-7
abundance: -
len: 14
v_gene: TRBV7-3
CDR3aa: CASSRLAGAGEQYF
CDR3nt: TGTGCCAGCAGCCGCCTAGCGGGGGCCGGCGAGCAGTACTTC

d_gene: TRBD2
j_gene: TRBJ2-5
abundance: -
len: 12
v_gene: TRBV25-1
CDR3aa: CASGTSAETQYF
CDR3nt: TGTGCCAGCGGGACTAGCGCCGAGACCCAGTACTTC

d_gene: TRBD2
j_gene: TRBJ2-7
abundance: -
len: 16
v_gene: TRBV28
CDR3aa: CASSFHLAGLSYEQYF
CDR3nt: TGTGCCAGCAGTTTCCACCTAGCGGGTCTTTCCTACGAGCAGTACTTC

d_gene: TRBD2
j_gene: TRBJ2-1
abundance: -
len: 12
v_gene: TRBV5-1
CDR3aa: CASSSGGNEQFF
CDR3nt: TGCGCCAGCAGCTCGGGGGGCAATGAGCAGTTCTTC

d_gene: TRBD1
j_gene: TRBJ1-5
abundance: -
len: 18
v_gene: TRBV7-6
CDR3aa: CASSVFPGQGAKVQPQHF
CDR3nt: TGTGCCAGCAGCGTTTTCCCGGGACAGGGGGCAAAGGTTCAGCCCCAGCATTTT

d_gene: -
j_gene: TRBJ1-1
abundance: -
len: 15
v_gene: TRBV27
CDR3aa: CASSLRGPGNTEAFF
CDR3nt: TGTGCCAGCAGTCTGCGGGGCCCAGGGAACACTGAAGCTTTCTTT

d_gene: -
j_gene: TRBJ2-7
abundance: -
len: 15
v_gene: TRBV18
CDR3aa: CASSPPGKPTYEQYF
CDR3nt: TGTGCCAGCTCCCCGCCAGGGAAACCAACCTACGAGCAGTACTTC